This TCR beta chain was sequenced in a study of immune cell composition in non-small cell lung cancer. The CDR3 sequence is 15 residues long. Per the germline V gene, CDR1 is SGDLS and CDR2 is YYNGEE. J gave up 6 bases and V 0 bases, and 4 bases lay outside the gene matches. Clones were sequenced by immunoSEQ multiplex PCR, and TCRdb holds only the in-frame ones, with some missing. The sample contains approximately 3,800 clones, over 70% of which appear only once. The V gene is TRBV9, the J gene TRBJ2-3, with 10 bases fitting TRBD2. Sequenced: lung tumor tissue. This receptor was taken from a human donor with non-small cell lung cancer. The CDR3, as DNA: TGTGCCAGCAGCGTAGACCTAGCGGGGGAGGATACGCAGTATTTT. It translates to CASSVDLAGEDTQYF.